The T cell receptor (beta chain) under discussion was sequenced for a study of neoadjuvant nivolumab and ipilimumab in lung cancer. Profiling relied on immunoSEQ multiplex PCR, and the TCRdb table lists in-frame clones only, not all of them. The repertoire holds about 23,000 clones, with around 82% as singletons. Comments on this clone: What it binds is unknown. This sample includes further DNA sequences coding for the same CDR3.

V gave up 4 bases and J gave up 2 bases, with 9 bases separating them. CDR1 SGHNT and CDR2 YYREEE come from the germline V gene (reference sequence). This CDR3 spans 13 amino acids. The study's findings and limits: Only two of four nivolumab-treated tumors gained richness and clonality by surgery. Resected tumors had greater TCR richness and clonality than uninvolved lung. Blood richness before therapy tracked richness in tumors resected after neoadjuvant therapy.

The receptor comes from an adult with non-small cell lung cancer. The starting material was peripheral blood, obtained before neoadjuvant nivolumab, alone or with ipilimumab. The chain joins TRBV5-4 to TRBJ1-2; D is unresolved. CDR3 sequence (DNA): TGTGCCAGCAGCCCGGACCGCAACTATGGCTACACCTTC. Its translation is CASSPDRNYGYTF.